The rows below give T cell receptor beta chains drawn from one sample of a study of beta chain features in type 1 diabetes. Measured with immunoSEQ multiplex PCR; TCRdb has only the in-frame clones, and not every one. The top ten clones hold approximately 0.015% of a sample with 250,000 to 300,000 clones, roughly 13% of them seen once. The source material was naive CD4+ T cells from blood. These receptors came from a man younger than 45 with type 1 diabetes. CDR3s include the opening cysteine and the closing phenylalanine or tryptophan. The D gene is left open where the match is weak. Expanded clones get a size class; other rows say once, few or many, or leave the size out.

CDR3 protein: CASSSTEDSYEQYF; CDR3 DNA: TGTGCCAGCAGTTCTACAGAAGACTCCTACGAGCAGTACTTC; J gene: TRBJ2-7; clone size: few; D gene: -; V gene: TRBV27
CDR3 protein: CASSLRAQYGYTF; CDR3 DNA: TGTGCCAGCAGCTTGCGAGCACAGTATGGCTACACCTTC; J gene: TRBJ1-2; clone size: few; D gene: -; V gene: TRBV5-6
CDR3 protein: CAWSVTSGETQYF; CDR3 DNA: TGTGCCTGGAGTGTGACGTCGGGAGAGACCCAGTACTTC; J gene: TRBJ2-5; clone size: -; D gene: -; V gene: TRBV30
CDR3 protein: CASGSGTISSYNEQFF; CDR3 DNA: TGCGCCAGCGGGTCGGGAACGATTTCTTCCTACAATGAGCAGTTCTTC; J gene: TRBJ2-1; clone size: few; D gene: -; V gene: TRBV5-1
CDR3 protein: CASSEILAGNTDTQYF; CDR3 DNA: TGTGCCAGCAGCGAAATACTAGCGGGAAACACAGATACGCAGTATTTT; J gene: TRBJ2-3; clone size: few; D gene: TRBD2; V gene: TRBV5-4
CDR3 protein: CASSVEGVNQPQHF; CDR3 DNA: TGTGCCAGCAGCGTAGAAGGGGTCAATCAGCCCCAGCATTTT; J gene: TRBJ1-5; clone size: few; D gene: -; V gene: TRBV9
CDR3 protein: CAIRIGTSGIPYEQYF; CDR3 DNA: TGTGCCATCAGGATCGGGACTAGCGGGATCCCCTACGAGCAGTACTTC; J gene: TRBJ2-7; clone size: few; D gene: TRBD2; V gene: TRBV10-3
CDR3 protein: CASSLGQGNEPQHF; CDR3 DNA: TGTGCCAGCAGCTTGGGTCAGGGAAATGAGCCCCAGCATTTT; J gene: TRBJ1-5; clone size: -; D gene: -; V gene: TRBV5-4
CDR3 protein: CASSPLGEGITDTQYF; CDR3 DNA: TGCGCCAGCAGCCCACTAGGCGAGGGTATCACGGATACGCAGTATTTT; J gene: TRBJ2-3; clone size: -; D gene: -; V gene: TRBV5-1
CDR3 protein: CASSLAGVALYNEQFF; CDR3 DNA: TGCGCCAGCAGCTTGGCCGGGGTAGCTCTCTACAATGAGCAGTTCTTC; J gene: TRBJ2-1; clone size: -; D gene: -; V gene: TRBV5-1
CDR3 protein: CASNYRSASAFF; CDR3 DNA: TGTGCCAGCAACTACAGGTCCGCTTCAGCTTTCTTT; J gene: TRBJ1-1; clone size: -; D gene: -; V gene: TRBV28
CDR3 protein: CASSQSTGINWAGELFF; CDR3 DNA: TGTGCCAGCAGCCAGTCGACAGGGATCAATTGGGCCGGGGAGCTGTTTTTT; J gene: TRBJ2-2; clone size: -; D gene: TRBD1; V gene: TRBV11-2
CDR3 protein: CASSPQPSPGGLFF; CDR3 DNA: TGTGCCAGCTCACCGCAACCTTCCCCTGGCGGGCTGTTCTTC; J gene: TRBJ2-1; clone size: few; D gene: -; V gene: TRBV18
CDR3 protein: CASGKNRMDQPQHF; CDR3 DNA: TGTGCCAGCGGTAAAAACAGGATGGATCAGCCCCAGCATTTT; J gene: TRBJ1-5; clone size: -; D gene: -; V gene: TRBV7-8
CDR3 protein: CASSLQTSGITGELFF; CDR3 DNA: TGTGCCAGCAGCCTACAGACTAGCGGGATCACCGGGGAGCTGTTTTTT; J gene: TRBJ2-2; clone size: -; D gene: TRBD2; V gene: TRBV7-2
CDR3 protein: CASSLLQGVSSNQPQHF; CDR3 DNA: TGTGCCAGCTCCCTACTCCAGGGGGTCTCCTCCAATCAGCCCCAGCATTTT; J gene: TRBJ1-5; clone size: -; D gene: TRBD1; V gene: TRBV18
CDR3 protein: CASSAPGTGSIVGYTF; CDR3 DNA: TGTGCCAGCAGCGCTCCCGGGACAGGGTCGATTGTTGGCTACACCTTC; J gene: TRBJ1-2; clone size: -; D gene: TRBD1; V gene: TRBV5-4
CDR3 protein: CASSLTRPLTYEQYF; CDR3 DNA: TGCGCCAGCAGCTTAACTAGACCCCTTACCTACGAGCAGTACTTC; J gene: TRBJ2-7; clone size: few; D gene: -; V gene: TRBV5-1
CDR3 protein: CASSLVSSEREAFF; CDR3 DNA: TGTGCCAGCAGCTTAGTATCTAGTGAAAGAGAAGCTTTCTTT; J gene: TRBJ1-1; clone size: few; D gene: -; V gene: TRBV7-2
CDR3 protein: CASEERQSYGYTF; CDR3 DNA: TGTGCCAGCGAGGAGCGGCAGTCCTATGGCTACACCTTC; J gene: TRBJ1-2; clone size: -; D gene: -; V gene: TRBV28
CDR3 protein: CASSSAVAAEQFF; CDR3 DNA: TGTGCCAGCAGCAGCGCAGTAGCGGCTGAGCAGTTCTTC; J gene: TRBJ2-1; clone size: few; D gene: -; V gene: TRBV27
CDR3 protein: CATSRGDRDTEAFF; CDR3 DNA: TGTGCCACCAGCAGGGGGGACAGGGACACTGAAGCTTTCTTT; J gene: TRBJ1-1; clone size: -; D gene: TRBD1; V gene: TRBV15
CDR3 protein: CASSYGGGGIYEQYF; CDR3 DNA: TGTGCCAGCAGTTACGGGGGGGGCGGCATCTACGAGCAGTACTTC; J gene: TRBJ2-7; clone size: few; D gene: -; V gene: TRBV6-5
CDR3 protein: CASSLGASAYNEQFF; CDR3 DNA: TGTGCCAGCAGCTTAGGGGCTAGCGCTTACAATGAGCAGTTCTTC; J gene: TRBJ2-1; clone size: few; D gene: -; V gene: TRBV7-2
CDR3 protein: CASSKEGENYGYTF; CDR3 DNA: TGTGCCAGCAGTAAGGAGGGAGAGAACTATGGCTACACCTTC; J gene: TRBJ1-2; clone size: -; D gene: -; V gene: TRBV2
CDR3 protein: CASSLAIGTQYF; CDR3 DNA: TGTGCCAGCAGCTTAGCAATCGGGACCCAGTACTTC; J gene: TRBJ2-5; clone size: few; D gene: -; V gene: TRBV7-2